Each of the 31 T cell receptor beta chains below was sequenced from the same sample in a study of blood T cells in healthy people across ages. Through a sample-barcoded 5' primer and a J-beta primer mix, a second PCR was run for about 6 to 12 cycles. TCRdb used MiXCR to reprocess the 5' RACE reads, holding one entry per CDR3 protein. The sample includes hundreds of thousands of distinct CDR3 sequences, about 30% of them seen just once. The sample consisted of blood. These receptors all come from a woman aged 80 or over in good health.

V gene TRBV21-1 combines with J gene TRBJ1-5. TRBV21-1 is listed as a pseudogene. There are 19 residues in the CDR3. DNA for the CDR3: TGTGCCAGCAGCAAAGCGGATCTGGAACGGTTGACCCGCAATCAGCCCCAGCATTTT. Residues: CASSKADLERLTRNQPQHF.

The rearrangement uses TRBV28 and TRBJ2-7; 8 bases are a match to TRBD1. The CDR3 sequence is 20 residues long. V was clipped by 5 bases and J by 0 bases; unmatched bases: 21. The germline gives CDR1 MDHEN, CDR2 SYDVKM. CDR3 sequence (DNA): TGTGCCAGCAGTACTCTCCGGGACAGGAACAATAGGCTAACCTCCTACGAGCAGTACTTC. Its translation: CASSTLRDRNNRLTSYEQYF.

This clonotype appeared a single time. Because it lacks the conserved phenylalanine or tryptophan at the end, this CDR3 is likely a read error. The chain recombines TRBV5-5 with TRBJ2-7; tentatively, D is TRBD1 (6 bases). The germline V gene has CDR1 SGHKS and CDR2 YYEKEE (reference sequence). The CDR3 sequence is 15 residues long. The CDR3 coding sequence is TGTGCCAGCTCCTTGGTGGCAGGGGTCTCCTATGAGCAGTACATC. Its translation is CASSLVAGVSYEQYI.

This clonotype was detected many times. The chain's CDR3 is CASSLAVASGGVYNEQFF. DNA of the CDR3: TGTGCCAGCAGCTTAGCTGTGGCTAGCGGGGGTGTCTACAATGAGCAGTTCTTC. The rearrangement joins TRBV11-3 to TRBJ2-1, with TRBD2 matching 10 bases. Germline CDR1 SGHNT, CDR2 YENEEA. The CDR3 covers 18 residues. V lost 1 base, J lost 3 bases, and 9 bases stayed unmatched.

This clonotype was observed at least ten times. The gene calls are TRBV5-1 and TRBJ1-2; 7 bases map to TRBD1. This CDR3 comprises 15 residues. Trimming removed 2 bases from V and 2 bases from J; junction bases left unmatched: 6. The germline CDR1 and CDR2 sequences are SGHRS and YFSETQ. The CDR3: CASSLPGGGNYGYTF. The CDR3 DNA reads as TGCGCCAGCAGCTTACCCGGAGGGGGCAACTATGGCTACACCTTC.

As for this clonotype: Being one base from a much bigger clone, this may be a read error. The chain recombines TRBV29-1 with TRBJ1-1, with 8 bases that match TRBD1. Per germline, CDR1 SQVTM and CDR2 ANQGSEA. The CDR3 covers 14 residues. The trim removed 7 bases at V and 6 bases at J, leaving 13 bases unmatched. CDR3: CSGTGQGVGAEAFF. CDR3 DNA: TGCAGCGGTACCGGACAGGGAGTGGGTGCTGAAGCTTTCTTT.

This clonotype occurred a few times. This may be a read error: a much more frequent sequence differs by one nucleotide. The chain combines TRBV20-1 with TRBJ2-1; 7 bases agree with TRBD2. The tail of the sequence fits TRBJ2-7 better, so the J call may be wrong. CDR3 length: 13 residues. The germline V gene encodes CDR1 DFQATT and CDR2 SNEGSKA (reference sequence). In DNA form, the CDR3 reads TGCAGTGCTAGCGGGGGGACTTACAATGAGCAGTACTTC. Encoded protein: CSASGGTYNEQYF.

At least ten counts were recorded for this clonotype. The rearrangement joins TRBV11-1 to TRBJ1-2; D is unresolved. The V end lost 4 bases, the J end lost 0 bases, and 12 bases lay between the germline ends. Germline values: CDR1 SGHAT, CDR2 FQDESV (reference sequence). This CDR3 has 15 amino acids. The CDR3 region has the DNA TGTGCCAGCAGCTCCCTGGTAGGAACTAACTATGGCTACACCTTC. Protein product: CASSSLVGTNYGYTF.

The chain has TRBV5-6 and TRBJ1-2; D is perhaps TRBD1 (6 bases). The CDR3 covers 13 residues. Germline V lookup: CDR1 SGHDT, CDR2 YYEEEE. Trimming left V 5 bases short and J 4 bases short, with 12 bases between. This CDR3 reads CASRPDRFYGYTF. CDR3 nucleotide sequence: TGTGCCAGCAGACCCGACAGGTTCTATGGCTACACCTTC. Based on the CDR3 plus reference TRBV5-6 and TRBJ1-2, the full variable domain is DAGVTQSPTHLIKTRGQQVTLRCSPKSGHDTVSWYQQALGQGPQFIFQYYEEEERQRGNFPDRFSGHQFPNYSSELNVNALLLGDSALYLCASRPDRFYGYTFGSGTRLTVV.

For this clonotype: With a much larger clone just one base away, this may be a read error. The rearrangement uses TRBV20-1 and TRBJ2-4, with a possible D match to TRBD2 (6 bases). The DNA matches TRBJ2-5 better at its end, which makes the J call doubtful. The CDR3 length is 13 residues. Germline V gene data show CDR1 as DFQATT and CDR2 as SNEGSKA (reference sequence). CDR3 in amino acids: CSAVWRGLKTQYF. The CDR3 region has the DNA TGCAGTGCTGTCTGGCGGGGCCTAAAGACCCAGTACTTC.

This clonotype was seen many times. The rearrangement uses TRBV12-3 or TRBV12-4 and TRBJ1-4, with unresolved D. V was trimmed by 10 bases and J by 0 bases, leaving 15 bases between them. The CDR3 contains 15 residues. The CDR3, as DNA: TGTGCCACCGGTTCTTGGGGAACAACTAATGAAAAACTGTTTTTT. Translating it yields CATGSWGTTNEKLFF.

This clonotype was seen a few times. This clone may be a read error of a much larger clone one base away. This sequence joins TRBV10-3 and TRBJ2-3, with 10 bases matching TRBD2. Germline assignment: CDR1 ENHRY and CDR2 SYGVKD. The V segment lost 6 bases and the J segment 4 bases; nucleotides outside the gene matches: 4. This CDR3 has 14 amino acids. This CDR3 is CAIRASGGSDTQYF. CDR3 bases: TGTGCCATCAGGGCTAGCGGGGGTTCAGATACGCAGTATTTT.

A word on this clonotype: A much larger clone sits a single nucleotide away, making a read error possible. This sequence joins TRBV7-6 and TRBJ2-7, with D perhaps matching TRBD1 (5 bases). The ends were cut back, 5 bases at V and 7 bases at J, with 12 bases in the middle. CDR1 SGHVS and CDR2 FNYEAQ come from the germline V gene. The CDR3 loop spans 12 amino acids. The CDR3 spells CASSRPGNEQYF. The CDR3 nucleotides are TGTGCCAGCAGCCGACCAGGGAATGAGCAGTACTTC.

This clonotype was counted a few times. A much larger clone differs by one base, so this may be a read error. The chain joins TRBV28 to TRBJ2-7, with D possibly being TRBD1 (5 bases). V was shortened by 6 bases and J by 6 bases, with 18 bases between the two germline ends. The germline V gene encodes CDR1 MDHEN and CDR2 SYDVKM. The CDR3 loop spans 14 amino acids. The CDR3, as DNA: TGTGCCAGCAGAGGGGCAGTGTCCTTCGGCGAGCAGTACTTC. It translates to CASRGAVSFGEQYF.

The rearrangement uses TRBV4-2 and TRBJ1-5, with D possibly being TRBD1 (6 bases). Germline assignment: CDR1 LGHNA and CDR2 YNFKEQ. The CDR3 has 20 amino acids. V lost 0 bases and J 0 bases, leaving 21 bases between the germline ends. The CDR3 protein is CASSQDPWGGRVHSNQPQHF. The CDR3 DNA follows: TGTGCCAGCAGCCAAGACCCTTGGGGGGGCAGGGTACATAGCAATCAGCCCCAGCATTTT.

This clonotype occurred a few times. The chain has TRBV5-1 and TRBJ1-1; 7 bases are shared with TRBD1. With 4 bases clipped from V and 5 bases from J, the junction kept 14 bases outside the gene matches. CDR1 and CDR2 (germline): SGHRS, YFSETQ. The CDR3 spans 16 residues. The CDR3 here is CASSPTDQGGRTEAFF. As DNA, the CDR3 is TGCGCCAGCAGCCCAACTGACCAGGGGGGTCGGACTGAAGCTTTCTTT.

This rearrangement joins TRBV30 to TRBJ1-1; 7 bases fit TRBD1. The J segment lost 11 bases and the V segment lost 2 bases, leaving 8 bases of the junction unmatched. There are 12 residues in the CDR3. Germline V gene lookup returns CDR1 GTSNPN and CDR2 SVGIG (reference sequence). CDR3 DNA sequence: TGTGCCTGGAGTAATTTCGGGACAGTGGCTTTCTTT. Protein: CAWSNFGTVAFF.

This clonotype occurred many times. The chain combines TRBV12-3 or TRBV12-4 with TRBJ1-6; D call uncertain. CDR3 length equals 15 residues. The germline V and J ends were trimmed by 6 bases and 3 bases, with 12 bases remaining between them. The DNA of the CDR3 is TGTGCCAGCAGCTACTCAGGTTTCTATAATTCACCCCTCCACTTT. It is translated as CASSYSGFYNSPLHF.

This clonotype was observed at least ten times. The CDR3 coding sequence is TGTGCCAGCAGTTCCCAGCTCGGGGGCTACACCTTC. Its protein product is CASSSQLGGYTF. The V call is TRBV27, the J call TRBJ1-2; D is undetermined. This CDR3 is 12 amino acids long. V gave up 4 bases and J gave up 8 bases, with 11 bases separating them. Germline-derived CDR1 and CDR2 are MNHEY and SMNVEV (reference sequence).

This sequence joins TRBV6-5 and TRBJ1-6; TRBD1 matches 7 bases. The germline CDR1 and CDR2 sequences are MNHEY and SVGAGI. The CDR3 runs 15 residues. The V segment lost 2 bases and the J segment 7 bases; nucleotides outside the gene matches: 5. The CDR3 loop reads CASSYETGRNSPLHF. DNA of the CDR3: TGTGCCAGCAGTTACGAGACAGGGAGAAATTCACCCCTCCACTTT.

This clonotype has a count of ten or more. The chain uses TRBV20-1 and TRBJ1-2, with 8 bases aligning to TRBD1. The CDR3 is 15 residues long. Germline V lookup: CDR1 DFQATT, CDR2 SNEGSKA (reference sequence). V lost 3 bases and J lost 3; bases outside the gene matches: 9. The CDR3 region has the DNA TGCAGTGCTAGGGGCAGGGGGCGCGGGGACTATGGCTACACCTTC. This codes for CSARGRGRGDYGYTF.

The table lists this clonotype with many counts. The chain carries TRBV6-2 or TRBV6-3 and TRBJ1-5, with no clear D. This CDR3 contains 13 residues. Trimming cost V 5 bases and J 3 bases, with 8 bases left between them. The V gene's germline CDR1 is MNHEY and CDR2 SVGEGT. The CDR3 region is CASSTGFNQPQHF. CDR3 nucleotides: TGTGCCAGCAGTACGGGGTTCAATCAGCCCCAGCATTTT.

This rearrangement joins TRBV5-6 to TRBJ2-1; D is unclear. Trimming left V 5 bases short and J 2 bases short, with 17 bases between. The CDR3 runs 16 residues. Germline V gives CDR1 SGHDT, CDR2 YYEEEE. The CDR3 spells CASSNSRPPPYNEQFF. In DNA form, the CDR3 reads TGTGCCAGCAGTAATTCACGGCCCCCACCCTACAATGAGCAGTTCTTC.

The chain combines TRBV20-1 with TRBJ1-4, with D unresolved. Trimming took 6 bases from V and 4 from J, leaving 9 bases between them. The CDR3 covers 12 residues. CDR1 and CDR2 (germline): DFQATT, SNEGSKA (reference sequence). The CDR3, as DNA: TGCAGTGCAGCGAGTGATAATGAAAAACTGTTTTTT. Translation gives CSAASDNEKLFF.

This clonotype was seen a handful of times. This chain connects TRBV5-1 to TRBJ1-1; D might be TRBD1 (6 bases). CDR1 SGHRS and CDR2 YFSETQ come from the germline V gene. V gave up 1 base and J gave up 8 bases, with 12 bases separating them. CDR3 size: 13 residues. The CDR3 reads CASSLQEGQEAFF. CDR3 DNA: TGCGCCAGCAGCTTGCAGGAGGGACAAGAAGCTTTCTTT.

The rearrangement uses TRBV15 and TRBJ2-7; D might be TRBD1 (6 bases). In germline, CDR1 is LNHNV, CDR2 YYDKDF (reference sequence). CDR3 length: 14 residues. V gave up 4 bases and J gave up 0 bases, with 10 bases separating them. The CDR3, as DNA: TGTGCCACCAGCACCGGACAGCTCTCCTACGAGCAGTACTTC. It encodes CATSTGQLSYEQYF.

The chain is built from TRBV4-2 and TRBJ2-7; 14 bases match TRBD2. The CDR3 runs 16 residues. Germline lookup yields CDR1 LGHNA and CDR2 YNFKEQ. V was pared by 0 bases and J by 7 bases, with 5 bases of the junction left unmatched. The CDR3 spells CASSQDGLAGGNEQYF. As DNA, the CDR3 is TGTGCCAGCAGCCAAGATGGACTAGCGGGGGGCAATGAGCAGTACTTC.

Concerning this clonotype itself: A much larger clone lies a single base off, so this may be a read error. This chain links TRBV5-6 with TRBJ2-3, with a weak D call TRBD2 (5 bases). This CDR3 spans 13 amino acids. Trimming shortened V by 4 bases and J by 7 bases, and 13 bases separated the two germline ends. Per the germline V gene, CDR1 is SGHDT and CDR2 is YYEEEE. The DNA for the CDR3 is TGTGCCAGCAGCCTCCTCGAGGGTAATACGCAGTATTTT. As protein: CASSLLEGNTQYF. Supplemented by reference TRBV5-6 and TRBJ2-3, the full variable domain reads DAGVTQSPTHLIKTRGQQVTLRCSPKSGHDTVSWYQQALGQGPQFIFQYYEEEERQRGNFPDRFSGHQFPNYSSELNVNALLLGDSALYLCASSLLEGNTQYFGPGTRLTVL.

In its sample, this clonotype was seen many times. This chain uses TRBV6-5 with TRBJ2-3; TRBD1 or TRBD2 may be the D gene (7 bases each). The V end lost 4 bases, the J end lost 3 bases, and 14 bases lay between the germline ends. The CDR3 extends over 15 amino acids. Germline CDR1 reads MNHEY; CDR2 reads SVGAGI. The CDR3 DNA reads TGTGCCAGCAGTTCCGGGGGGACAGCTACAGATACGCAGTATTTT. Its translation is CASSSGGTATDTQYF.

This clonotype was seen more than once but under ten times. A much larger clone lies one base from this, so it may be a read error. The V and J genes are TRBV4-3 and TRBJ2-7; D is possibly TRBD2 (6 bases). The CDR3 runs to 15 residues. V was trimmed by 2 bases and J by 3 bases, leaving 14 bases between them. The germline CDR1 and CDR2 sequences are LGHNA and YSLEER. Here the CDR3 DNA reads TGCGCCAGCAGCCAAAGTATTAGCGGAGACTACGAGCAGTACTTC. It yields the protein CASSQSISGDYEQYF.

This clonotype was observed many times. The chain links TRBV20-1 to TRBJ1-4, with D hard to call. The V gene lost 3 bases and the J gene lost 5 bases, with 10 bases spanning the gap. Germline assignment: CDR1 DFQATT and CDR2 SNEGSKA (reference sequence). The CDR3 spans 13 residues. The CDR3 region has the DNA TGCAGTGCTAGTAGAACAGTCAATGAAAAACTGTTTTTT. The encoded protein is CSASRTVNEKLFF.